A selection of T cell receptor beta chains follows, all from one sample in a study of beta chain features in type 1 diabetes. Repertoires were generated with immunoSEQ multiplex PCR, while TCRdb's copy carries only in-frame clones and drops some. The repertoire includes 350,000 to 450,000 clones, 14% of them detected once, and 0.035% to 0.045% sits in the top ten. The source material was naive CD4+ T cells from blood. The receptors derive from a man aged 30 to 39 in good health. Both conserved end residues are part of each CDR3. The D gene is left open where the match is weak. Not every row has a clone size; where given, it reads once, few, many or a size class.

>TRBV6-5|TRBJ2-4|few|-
CASSYDRPQNIQYF
TGTGCCAGCAGTTACGACCGGCCCCAAAACATTCAGTACTTC
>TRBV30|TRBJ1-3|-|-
CAWRDGPSGNTIYF
TGTGCCTGGAGGGACGGCCCCAGTGGAAACACCATATATTTT
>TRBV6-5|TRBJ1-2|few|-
CASSHRGASYGYTF
TGTGCCAGCAGTCACCGAGGGGCTTCCTATGGCTACACCTTC
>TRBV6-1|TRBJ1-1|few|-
CASSERRVLNTEAFF
TGTGCCAGCAGTGAACGGCGGGTTCTGAACACTGAAGCTTTCTTT
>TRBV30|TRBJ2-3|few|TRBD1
CAWSRRQGRTDTQYF
TGTGCCTGGAGTAGGCGACAGGGACGGACAGATACGCAGTATTTT
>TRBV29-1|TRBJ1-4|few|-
CSVEDSQATNEKLFF
TGCAGCGTTGAAGATTCCCAGGCAACTAATGAAAAACTGTTTTTT
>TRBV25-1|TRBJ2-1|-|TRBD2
CASSEFGGGHSYNEQFF
TGTGCCAGCAGTGAATTTGGCGGGGGGCACTCCTACAATGAGCAGTTCTTC
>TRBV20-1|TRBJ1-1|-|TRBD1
CSADRVGEAFF
TGCAGTGCTGACAGGGTCGGTGAAGCTTTCTTT
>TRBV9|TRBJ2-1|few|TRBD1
CASSIQGAKYNEQFF
TGTGCCAGCAGCATACAGGGGGCGAAGTACAATGAGCAGTTCTTC
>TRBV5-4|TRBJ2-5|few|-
CASSFERRQGLKTQYF
TGTGCCAGCAGCTTCGAGAGGAGGCAGGGTCTAAAGACCCAGTACTTC
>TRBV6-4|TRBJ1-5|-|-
CASRVEHGGNQPQHF
TGTGCCAGCAGGGTGGAACATGGGGGCAATCAGCCCCAGCATTTT
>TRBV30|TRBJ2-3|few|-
CAWSVGGSTDTQYF
TGTGCCTGGAGTGTCGGCGGGAGCACAGATACGCAGTATTTT
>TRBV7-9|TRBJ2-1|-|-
CASSLVLAGSGDEQFF
TGTGCCAGCAGCTTAGTACTAGCTGGTTCTGGTGACGAGCAGTTCTTC
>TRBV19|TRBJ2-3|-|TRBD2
CASSLRLAGVDTQYF
TGTGCCAGTAGCCTACGACTAGCGGGAGTAGATACGCAGTATTTT
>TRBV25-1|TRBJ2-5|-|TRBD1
CASSEWGTGGTQYF
TGTGCCAGCAGTGAATGGGGGACAGGGGGAACCCAGTACTTC
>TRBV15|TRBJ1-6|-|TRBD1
CATSRDSGGLNSPLHF
TGTGCCACCAGCAGAGATTCAGGGGGCCTGAATTCACCCCTCCACTTT
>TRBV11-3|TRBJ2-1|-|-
CASSPDNEQFF
TGTGCCAGCAGCCCCGACAATGAGCAGTTCTTC
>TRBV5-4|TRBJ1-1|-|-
CASSSRGTEAFF
TGTGCCAGCAGCTCCCGGGGGACTGAAGCTTTCTTT
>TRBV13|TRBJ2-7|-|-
CASSKGWTYEQYF
TGTGCCAGCAGTAAGGGGTGGACCTACGAGCAGTACTTC
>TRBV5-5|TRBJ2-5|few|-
CASSSGLTQETQYF
TGTGCCAGCAGCTCCGGACTGACTCAAGAGACCCAGTACTTC
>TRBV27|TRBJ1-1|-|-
CASSLSMNTEAFF
TGTGCCAGCAGTCTGAGCATGAACACTGAAGCTTTCTTT
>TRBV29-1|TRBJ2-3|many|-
CSVGTQGTDTQYF
TGCAGCGTTGGCACGCAGGGGACAGATACGCAGTATTTT
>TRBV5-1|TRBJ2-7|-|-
CASSLERDLGEQYF
TGCGCCAGCAGCTTGGAAAGGGATTTAGGCGAGCAGTACTTC
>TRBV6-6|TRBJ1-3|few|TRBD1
CASSSRDRGSGNTIYF
TGTGCCAGCAGCTCCCGGGACAGGGGGTCTGGAAACACCATATATTTT
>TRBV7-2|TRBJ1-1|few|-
CASSYLSTEAFF
TGTGCCAGCAGCTACCTATCCACTGAAGCTTTCTTT
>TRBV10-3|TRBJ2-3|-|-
CAISDSDTQYF
TGTGCCATCAGTGATTCAGATACGCAGTATTTT
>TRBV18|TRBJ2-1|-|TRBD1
CASSPQGAGEQFF
TGTGCCAGCTCACCACAGGGGGCCGGCGAGCAGTTCTTC
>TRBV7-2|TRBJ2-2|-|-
CASSLAKGLGGELFF
TGTGCCAGCAGCTTAGCAAAGGGTCTTGGCGGGGAGCTGTTTTTT
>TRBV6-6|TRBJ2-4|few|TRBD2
CASSLHPTSGGLIQYF
TGTGCCAGCAGTCTCCATCCGACTAGCGGGGGACTCATTCAGTACTTC
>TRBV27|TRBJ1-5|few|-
CASSLTQGAYNQPQHF
TGTGCCAGCAGTTTAACGCAAGGGGCCTACAATCAGCCCCAGCATTTT